Listed below are T cell receptor beta chains from one sample, sequenced in a study of blood T cell repertoires in COVID-19. The method was immunoSEQ multiplex PCR; TCRdb's version includes in-frame clones alone and lacks a portion of them. Of about 310,000 clones listed, around nine tenths are singletons. The specimen sequenced was PBMCs or T cells enriched from blood (not recorded which). These receptors all come from a woman aged 25 to 39 who had recovered from COVID-19. CDR3s include the opening cysteine and the closing phenylalanine or tryptophan. A D gene is named only where the DNA matches it firmly. Size is stated for part of the rows, as once, few or many counts, or as a class when the clone is expanded.

d_gene	v_gene	j_gene	abundance	CDR3nt	CDR3aa
-	TRBV9	TRBJ2-1	-	TGTGCCAGCAGCTCCCACCTAATTATCGGGACACGGAACTACAATGAGCAGTTCTTC	CASSSHLIIGTRNYNEQFF
-	TRBV7-2	TRBJ1-1	-	TGTGCCAGCAGCCCAGCGCCGGACACTGAAGCTTTCTTT	CASSPAPDTEAFF
-	TRBV27	TRBJ2-7	-	TGTGCCAGCAGTTTATTTGCGGGTTCCTCCTACGAGCAGTACTTC	CASSLFAGSSYEQYF
-	TRBV5-1	TRBJ1-2	-	TGCGCCAGCAGCTTAGGTCAGGGCGGTGGCTACACCTTC	CASSLGQGGGYTF
-	TRBV13	TRBJ2-7	-	TGTGCCAGCAGCTTACAGGGCTACTCCTACGAGCAGTACTTC	CASSLQGYSYEQYF
TRBD1	TRBV28	TRBJ2-3	-	TGTGCCAGCAGTGTCCCGGGACAGGGCGGCACAGATACGCAGTATTTT	CASSVPGQGGTDTQYF
-	TRBV7-9	TRBJ2-2	few	TGTGCCAGCAGCTTTGAGGGCGGGGAGCTGTTTTTT	CASSFEGGELFF
-	TRBV4-2	TRBJ2-7	-	TGTGCCAGCAGCCAAGAAAGACAGCCAGCCTACGAGCAGTACTTC	CASSQERQPAYEQYF
-	TRBV9	TRBJ2-7	-	TGTGCCAGCAGCGTAGGCCTAGCGACATCCTACGAGCAGTACTTC	CASSVGLATSYEQYF
-	TRBV2	TRBJ1-1	-	TGTGCCAGCAGTCCCAGGATCGACACTGAAGCTTTCTTT	CASSPRIDTEAFF
-	TRBV6-2/TRBV6-3	TRBJ2-2	-	TGTGCCAGCAGTTACTCCCCTATTCGGGGGACCGGGGAGCTGTTTTTT	CASSYSPIRGTGELFF
TRBD1	TRBV19	TRBJ1-1	-	TGTGCCAGTAGATTACGACAGGGAATGAACACTGAAGCTTTCTTT	CASRLRQGMNTEAFF
TRBD1	TRBV7-9	TRBJ1-1	medium-sized	TGTGCCAGCAGCTCCACAGGGGGCTGGACTGAAGCTTTCTTT	CASSSTGGWTEAFF
-	TRBV28	TRBJ1-5	-	TGTGCCAGCAGTTTACGTGGGCGTGGCAATCAGCCCCAGCATTTT	CASSLRGRGNQPQHF
TRBD1	TRBV19	TRBJ1-4	-	TGTGCCAGTAGCAGGGACAGGAATGAAAAACTGTTTTTT	CASSRDRNEKLFF
-	TRBV7-6	TRBJ2-7	-	TGTGCCAGCAGCTTAGCGCCGACCCTACCGGGATACGAGCAGTACTTC	CASSLAPTLPGYEQYF
TRBD1	TRBV6-5	TRBJ2-7	-	TGTGCCAGCAGTTACCAAGCCGGGACAGCCTACCACGAGCAGTACTTC	CASSYQAGTAYHEQYF
-	TRBV7-9	TRBJ1-1	-	TGTGCCAGCACCGACCGCCCCGGCAGGACTCAAGCTTTCTTT	CASTDRPGRTQAFF
-	TRBV28	TRBJ1-1	-	TGTGCAACTCTCCCAGGGCAAGCTGGGAACACTGAAGCTTTCTTT	CATLPGQAGNTEAFF
-	TRBV4-3	TRBJ1-4	many	TGCGCCAGCAGCCAAATGTATACCGCGAATGAAAAACTGTTTTTT	CASSQMYTANEKLFF
-	TRBV12-5	TRBJ2-1	-	TGTGCTACTGGAAGCGATGAGCAGTTCTTC	CATGSDEQFF
-	TRBV5-6	TRBJ2-1	-	TGTGCCAGCAGCTTGGTCGGGACTTACAATGAGCAGTTCTTC	CASSLVGTYNEQFF
TRBD2	TRBV11-3	TRBJ2-3	-	TGTGCCAGCAGCTTAGATGGCGGGAGGGACACAGATACGCAGTATTTT	CASSLDGGRDTDTQYF
-	TRBV19	TRBJ2-1	-	TGTGCCAGTAGTTTCCGGAGCTCCTACAATGAGCAGTTCTTC	CASSFRSSYNEQFF
-	TRBV6-1	TRBJ2-6	-	TGTGCCAGCAGTGAACAGGTATCTGGGGCCAACGTCCTGACTTTC	CASSEQVSGANVLTF
-	TRBV27	TRBJ1-5	once	TGTGCCAGCAGTCTACAGACCGGGAATGGGGCCCAGCATTTT	CASSLQTGNGAQHF
TRBD1	TRBV7-3	TRBJ1-1	-	TGTGCCAGCAGCGCACAGGGGGCGCATGAAGCTTTCTTT	CASSAQGAHEAFF
-	TRBV10-3	TRBJ2-7	-	TGTGCCATCAGGGGGGGTCGGCTGACGTCCTACGAGCAGTACTTC	CAIRGGRLTSYEQYF
-	TRBV21-1	TRBJ1-2	-	TGTGCCAGCAGCAAAGATCCGAGACAGGGGTCTCTAGTCCCCTATGGCTACACCTTC	CASSKDPRQGSLVPYGYTF
TRBD2	TRBV5-8	TRBJ2-1	-	TGTGCCAGCAGCAGAGGGACTAGCGGTTACAATGAGCAGTTCTTC	CASSRGTSGYNEQFF
-	TRBV5-6	TRBJ2-7	-	TGTGCCAGCAGCTTGACAGGGCGCGAGCAGTACTTC	CASSLTGREQYF
-	TRBV30	TRBJ2-1	-	TGTGCCTGGAGTGCCTCATTACCCGGGACCTACAATGAGCAGTTCTTC	CAWSASLPGTYNEQFF
-	TRBV18	TRBJ2-7	-	TGTGCCAGCTCACGAGTTCAACAGGGCGACCAGTACTTC	CASSRVQQGDQYF
TRBD1	TRBV11-2	TRBJ2-5	-	TGTGCCAGCAGCGAAAACAGGGGTTGGGGAGAGACCCAGTACTTC	CASSENRGWGETQYF
-	TRBV10-1	TRBJ2-1	-	TGCGCCAGCAGTGGAAGGCAGGGCAGCTCCTACAATGAGCAGTTCTTC	CASSGRQGSSYNEQFF
TRBD2	TRBV6-2/TRBV6-3	TRBJ2-1	-	TGTGCCAGCAGTTACTCTCCAGCGGGAGGGGTATACAATGAGCAGTTCTTC	CASSYSPAGGVYNEQFF
TRBD2	TRBV5-1	TRBJ2-1	-	TGCGCCAGCAGCGGTGGATCGGGCGGGAGGTTGGAGCAGTTCTTC	CASSGGSGGRLEQFF
TRBD2	TRBV5-1	TRBJ2-1	-	TGCGCCAGCAGCTTGACCTTACTAGCGGAGCAGTTCTTC	CASSLTLLAEQFF
TRBD1	TRBV19	TRBJ2-3	-	TGTGCCAGTAGTATTGACAGGGGGTCAGATACGCAGTATTTT	CASSIDRGSDTQYF
TRBD2	TRBV4-1	TRBJ2-7	-	TGCGCCAGCAGCCAAGATATAGCGGGACGCTCCTACGAGCAGTACTTC	CASSQDIAGRSYEQYF
TRBD2	TRBV11-2	TRBJ2-4	-	TGTGCCAGCAGCTCGTCTCGGGGGGAGCTAGCCAAAAACATTCAGTACTTC	CASSSSRGELAKNIQYF